This T cell receptor beta chain was identified during a study of T cell responses to AZD1222 COVID-19 vaccine. Libraries were prepared by immunoSEQ multiplex PCR; TCRdb keeps only in-frame clonotypes and omits some of them. The sample shows some 120,000 clones, about 90% of them seen only once. Notes on the study in general: Reportedly, nearly half the spike-specific TCRs target unmutated variant regions. Among vaccine-associated CD4 TCRs, coverage spanned spike, with dominance at 160-218 and 743-854. Baseline serostatus was positive in only six AZD1222 recipients. Spike-specific TCR breadth and depth rose after two AZD1222 doses.

As regards this clone: Its antigen is as yet unknown.

This clonotype was obtained from an adult in good health. The starting material was peripheral blood, obtained on day 0 of AZD1222 vaccination.

The CDR3 loop is CASSTGGAGAYNEQFF. The CDR3 DNA is TGCGCCAGCAGCACCGGTGGCGCAGGGGCCTACAATGAGCAGTTCTTC. The V gene is TRBV5-1, the J gene TRBJ2-1; TRBD1 is a possible D gene (6 bases). The CDR3 is 16 amino acids. With 4 bases removed from V and 2 bases from J, the gap between germline ends came to 16 bases. CDR1 is SGHRS and CDR2 is YFSETQ in the germline V gene.